In its sample, the clone carrying this TCR beta chain was seen a few times. Its antigen is unknown. The sample originates from a study of CD8 T cells in ankylosing spondylitis. Overall study findings and caveats: Earlier authors reported some of these motif variants in reactive arthritis synovial fluid and blood. For ankylosing spondylitis blood, a TCR beta motif of 7 or 8 highly homologous variants appeared characteristic.

Via MiXCR, TCRdb re-called the 5' RACE reads, giving one row per CDR3 protein. The sample yields approximately 520,000 distinct CDR3 sequences, 5.3% seen once. The V and J ends lost 4 bases and 10 bases, in that order; junction bases with no gene match: 18. The CDR3 is made up of 18 amino acids. Germline CDR1 and CDR2: LGHNA and YNFKEQ. The TCR sequence derives from a male donor with ankylosing spondylitis. The sequencing sample was made of blood, either unsorted or a sorted T cell fraction (not recorded which). V gene TRBV4-2 combines with J gene TRBJ1-6, with TRBD1 matching 8 bases. CDR3 nucleotides: TGTGCCAGCAGCCCTGGTTGGACAGGGTCCCGATTGGGCTCACCCCTCCACTTT. Amino acids: CASSPGWTGSRLGSPLHF.